This T cell receptor beta chain came from a study of identical twins. Remarks on this clonotype: Antigen specificity is unknown.

From the 5' RACE reads, TCRdb called clonotypes with MiXCR, one entry per CDR3 protein. The data contain about 250,000 distinct CDR3 sequences, around 7.6% of them singletons. Whole-study findings and limits: Sequences that were out-of-frame, alpha and twin-shared displayed an excess of low generation probability. Twin sharing of out-of-frame TCR alpha was underestimated by models in monozygotic pairs. Within beta out-of-frame sequences, the excess sharing observed between twins was weaker. Invariant T cells like MAIT and iNKT could partly confound the zero-insertion analyses.

With V trimmed by 4 bases and J by 7 bases, 11 bases remained unmatched. The CDR3 totals 14 residues. The V gene's germline CDR1 is SGHDT and CDR2 YYEEEE. The same specimen was also included in a second study, on yellow fever vaccine responses in identical twins.

The chain links TRBV5-6 to TRBJ2-7, with 7 bases lining up with TRBD1. Material for sequencing was CD8+ T cells sorted from blood. The receptor was derived from a woman between 18 and 30 years old in good health. CDR3 sequence reads: CASSIGQAEMEQYV. The CDR3 DNA is TGTGCCAGCAGCATCGGACAGGCCGAAATGGAGCAGTACGTC.